This T cell receptor (beta chain) comes out of a study of T cell repertoires and Cas9 in healthy adults (dated 2018 in TCRdb). With respect to the entire study: Within the CD4 and CD8 compartments, the researchers characterized SpCas9-reactive T cells in terms of multi-effector potency, cytotoxicity and lineage determination. Preexisting T cell immunity against the Streptococcus pyogenes Cas9 nuclease (SpCas9) used in CRISPR gene editing was examined in the study. What the authors observed across the whole study: In vitro, the proliferation and function of SpCas9-reactive effector T cells were reported to be mitigated by SpCas9-reactive regulatory T cells.

The method behind the library was the immunoSEQ multiplex PCR assay. In TCRdb, the immuneACCESS table is reduced to in-frame sequences with V and J assigned. These tables do not hold every clone; where another copy was compared, an unresolved V gene accounts for under half, and the others remain unexplained. A total of 20,000 to 25,000 clones appear in this sample, over 85% of them only once. Jointly, the top ten make up roughly 0.7% of the sample. CDR1 MNHNY and CDR2 SVGAGI are derived from the germline V gene (reference sequence). The CDR3 spans 15 residues, from the cysteine through the phenylalanine. The CDR3 DNA has 45 bases and is translated from base 1. From V the trimming removes 7 bases and from J it removes 4 bases, while the gene matches leave 12 bases of the junction unaccounted for. A word on this clone: Its antigen target is currently unknown. The sample holds no much larger clone one base away, and base qualities are not on file.

All of the donors in the study were healthy humans. The source material was CD4+ effector T cells (CD127+, CD25-, CD137-, CD154-) from PBMCs; culture status not recorded. This TCR derives from a human donor in good health. This sequence uses TRBV6-6 and TRBJ2-7, and TRBD2 aligns with 8 junction nucleotides. CDR3 region: CASKRLAGGEYEQYF. The nucleotide sequence is given as TGTGCCAGCAAAAGGCTTGCGGGGGGCGAGTACGAGCAGTACTTC.